The 30 T cell receptor beta chains in this list originate from one sample, sequenced in a study of blood T cell repertoires in COVID-19. The data were produced by immunoSEQ multiplex PCR, yet TCRdb's version contains in-frame clones alone and is incomplete. This sample has around 130,000 clones, with more than 75% found just once. Sequencing was performed on peripheral blood. Receptors were obtained from a woman aged 50 to 60 with acute or convalescent COVID-19.

This chain joins TRBV30 and TRBJ1-1, with a tentative D call TRBD1 (6 bases). Trimming shortened V by 2 bases and J by 4 bases, and 14 bases separated the two germline ends. The CDR3 spans 14 residues. Germline V gives CDR1 GTSNPN, CDR2 SVGIG (reference sequence). As DNA, the CDR3 is TGTGCCTGGAGTCCAAGGGGGGGACGCACTGAAGCTTTCTTT. This gives the protein CAWSPRGGRTEAFF.

Comment on this clone: The junction differs from germline at one of its ends, possibly a read error. V usage is TRBV19 and J usage is TRBJ2-5, with 10 positions matching TRBD1. The CDR3 extends over 13 amino acids. Germline CDR1 and CDR2: LNHDA and SQIVND (reference sequence). In DNA form, the CDR3 reads TGTGCCAGTAAGGGGACAGGGGTCGAGACCCGGTACTTC. It yields the protein CASKGTGVETRYF.

The chain couples TRBV3-1 (or the pseudogene TRBV3-2) to TRBJ1-1, with 9 bases fitting TRBD1. Germline CDR1 reads LGHDT; CDR2 reads YNNKEL (reference sequence). Germline trimming cut 1 base from V and 5 bases from J; bases unmatched to any gene: 14. The CDR3 loop spans 18 amino acids. The CDR3 reads CASSQGVGTGICRTEAFF. CDR3 DNA sequence: TGTGCCAGCAGCCAAGGTGTCGGGACAGGGATTTGTCGGACTGAAGCTTTCTTT.

The rearrangement joins TRBV5-6 to TRBJ2-7, with TRBD2 identical over 13 bases. Germline V gene sequence: CDR1 SGHDT, CDR2 YYEEEE. V was pared by 4 bases and J by 2 bases, with 9 bases of the junction left unmatched. The CDR3 contains 17 residues. CDR3: CASSMLLAGGHPYEQYF. CDR3 nucleotides: TGTGCCAGCAGCATGTTACTAGCGGGAGGGCATCCCTACGAGCAGTACTTC.

The genes are TRBV29-1 and TRBJ2-3, with 7 bases matching TRBD2. The length of the CDR3 is 14 residues. Unmatched junction bases numbered 11, after V lost 5 bases and J lost 6 bases. CDR1 is SQVTM and CDR2 is ANQGSEA in the germline V gene. CDR3 nucleotide sequence: TGCAGCGTTAACGGGGCTAGCGGCGGGGATACGCAGTATTTT. Translating gives CSVNGASGGDTQYF.

The genes are TRBV2 and TRBJ2-6; TRBD2 might be the D (5 bases). Germline values: CDR1 SNHLY, CDR2 FYNNEI. The CDR3 spans 16 residues. The V end was cut by 7 bases, the J end by 4 bases, with 17 bases between. CDR3 DNA: TGTGCCAGCATGACCTCCTTCGGGGTAGGGGCCAACGTCCTGACTTTC. It yields the protein CASMTSFGVGANVLTF.

The chain couples TRBV11-2 to TRBJ1-6; D unresolved. Germline CDR1 reads SGHAT; CDR2 reads FQNNGV. Trimming pared 2 bases from V and 10 bases from J, leaving 9 bases between. This CDR3 comprises 13 residues. The chain's CDR3 is CASSLKVGSPLHF. The CDR3 DNA is TGTGCCAGCAGCTTAAAGGTGGGCTCACCCCTCCACTTT. Together with reference TRBV11-2 and TRBJ1-6, the CDR3 gives the full variable domain: EAGVAQSPRYKIIEKRQSVAFWCNPISGHATLYWYQQILGQGPKLLIQFQNNGVVDDSQLPKDRFSAERLKGVDSTLKIQPAKLEDSAVYLCASSLKVGSPLHFGNGTRLTVT.

The gene calls are TRBV7-8 and TRBJ2-1; D possibly corresponds to TRBD1 (6 bases). The V end was cut by 4 bases, the J end by 6 bases, with 13 bases between. CDR3 length equals 14 residues. Germline loops: CDR1 SGHVS, CDR2 FQNEAQ. This CDR3 is CASSYRRQANEQFF. The CDR3 DNA follows: TGTGCCAGCAGCTACCGAAGACAGGCCAATGAGCAGTTCTTC.

The J gene is TRBJ2-2, the V gene TRBV5-4; 9 nucleotides agree with TRBD2. The CDR3 has 16 amino acids. The germline V gene encodes CDR1 SGHNT and CDR2 YYREEE (reference sequence). The trim removed 1 base at V and 8 bases at J, leaving 9 bases unmatched. The CDR3 here is CASSLSPTSGMGELFF. The DNA of the CDR3 is TGTGCCAGCAGCTTGTCCCCGACTAGCGGAATGGGGGAGCTGTTTTTT.

This chain connects TRBV3-1 (or the pseudogene TRBV3-2) to TRBJ1-2; D ambiguous. The CDR3 spans 14 residues. CDR1 and CDR2 (germline): LGHDT, YNNKEL (reference sequence). Deletions cut 1 base from V and 7 bases from J, with 13 bases between. CDR3 DNA sequence: TGTGCCAGCAGCCAAGCTTCTACGTCCGGTGGCTACACCTTC. This gives the protein CASSQASTSGGYTF.

V and J are TRBV10-2 and TRBJ2-2; 8 bases map to TRBD1. V trimming: 4 bases; J trimming: 3 bases; junction bases outside the gene matches: 31. CDR1 is WSHSY, CDR2 SAAADI, per germline. The CDR3 has 24 residues. Written as DNA, the CDR3 is TGCGCCAGCAGTGGTTATTATGTCGCGATCGACCACCCATACGACAGGGGAGACACCGGGGAGCTGTTTTTT. Its protein is CASSGYYVAIDHPYDRGDTGELFF.

V is TRBV20-1 and J is TRBJ1-1; tentatively, D is TRBD1 (6 bases). This CDR3 is 11 amino acids long. The ends were cut back, 6 bases at V and 3 bases at J, with 8 bases in the middle. CDR1 is DFQATT, CDR2 SNEGSKA, per germline (reference sequence). Written as DNA, the CDR3 is TGCAGTGCCCCAGGGGACACTGAAGCTTTCTTT. Amino acids: CSAPGDTEAFF.

This sequence joins TRBV5-1 and TRBJ1-2, with 12 bases fitting TRBD1. The germline gives CDR1 SGHRS, CDR2 YFSETQ. This CDR3 has 15 residues. Trimming at V came to 4 bases and at J to 5 bases, leaving 6 bases not matched to a gene. CDR3: CASSEAGQGAYGYTF. The CDR3 region has the DNA TGCGCCAGCAGCGAGGCGGGACAGGGGGCGTATGGCTACACCTTC.

The chain carries TRBV9 and TRBJ2-1; 7 bases line up with TRBD2. The CDR3 loop spans 16 amino acids. Per germline, CDR1 SGDLS and CDR2 YYNGEE. V lost 4 bases to trimming and J lost 4 bases; unmatched junction nucleotides: 11. This CDR3 is CASSPAGGSRYNEQFF. The CDR3 coding sequence is TGTGCCAGCAGCCCAGCGGGCGGGAGCAGGTACAATGAGCAGTTCTTC.

V and J are TRBV27 and TRBJ2-7; 7 bases are shared with TRBD1. Germline V gene sequence: CDR1 MNHEY, CDR2 SMNVEV (reference sequence). The CDR3 has 13 amino acids. Unmatched junction bases numbered 8, after V lost 7 bases and J lost 5 bases. The DNA of the CDR3 is TGTGCCAGCACCTACAGGGGACACCACGAGCAGTACTTC. Amino acids: CASTYRGHHEQYF.

The chain joins TRBV9 to TRBJ2-3; TRBD2 is a possible D gene (6 bases). This CDR3 has 14 residues. V was pared by 0 bases and J by 6 bases, with 11 bases between. CDR1 and CDR2 from the germline V gene are SGDLS and YYNGEE. The CDR3 sequence is CASSVALASDTQYF. Written as DNA, the CDR3 is TGTGCCAGCAGCGTAGCACTAGCATCGGATACGCAGTATTTT.

This chain connects TRBV2 to TRBJ1-3; possibly TRBD1 for D (6 bases). Germline V lookup: CDR1 SNHLY, CDR2 FYNNEI. Trimming pared 6 bases from V and 2 bases from J, leaving 8 bases between. This CDR3 is built from 13 residues. This CDR3 is CASRGGPGNTIYF. For the CDR3, the DNA is TGTGCCAGCAGGGGGGGGCCTGGAAACACCATATATTTT.

The chain couples TRBV5-4 to TRBJ2-1; maybe TRBD2 (6 bases). CDR3 length equals 16 residues. Germline CDR1 and CDR2: SGHNT and YYREEE (reference sequence). V lost 0 bases and J lost 0, with 10 bases in between. The CDR3 loop reads CASSLGLADSYNEQFF. Written as DNA, the CDR3 is TGTGCCAGCAGCTTGGGATTAGCGGACTCCTACAATGAGCAGTTCTTC.

In this sample, this clone turned up a few times. The chain combines TRBV19 with TRBJ1-3, with D possibly being TRBD1 (5 bases). From germline, CDR1 is LNHDA and CDR2 SQIVND (reference sequence). This CDR3 has 16 amino acids. The V end was cut by 7 bases, the J end by 4 bases, with 20 bases between. The CDR3, as DNA: TGTGCCAGTACCATCGAAGGAGGGACTGTCGGAAACACCATATATTTT. It codes for CASTIEGGTVGNTIYF.

This chain uses TRBV12-3 or TRBV12-4 with TRBJ1-5; D not resolved. The germline V and J ends were trimmed by 10 bases and 0 bases, with 7 bases remaining between them. The CDR3 contains 12 residues. The CDR3, as DNA: TGTGCCATTGCGTATAGCAATCAGCCCCAGCATTTT. This sequence encodes CAIAYSNQPQHF.

Details on this clone: At one boundary the junction diverges from the germline segment, which might be a read error. This chain joins TRBV20-1 and TRBJ1-2, with a possible D match to TRBD1 (6 bases). Germline assignment: CDR1 DFQATT and CDR2 SNEGSKA (reference sequence). CDR3 length equals 10 residues. The CDR3 protein is CSARWTELIF. Here the CDR3 DNA reads TGCAGTGCTAGGTGGACAGAGCTTATATTC.

The chain uses TRBV5-4 and TRBJ2-3; 10 nucleotides match TRBD1. Germline CDR1 is SGHNT and CDR2 is YYREEE (reference sequence). The CDR3 loop spans 16 amino acids. The V and J ends lost 0 bases and 5 bases, in that order; junction bases with no gene match: 6. The CDR3: CASSLGGQGRGDTQYF. In nucleotides, the CDR3 is TGTGCCAGCAGCTTGGGGGGACAGGGGAGGGGAGATACGCAGTATTTT.

The genes are TRBV5-1 and TRBJ1-3; maybe TRBD1 (5 bases). Between the trimmed V and J ends, which lost 4 bases and 0 bases, there was a span of 14 bases. The CDR3 length is 16 residues. Germline CDR1 SGHRS, CDR2 YFSETQ. The CDR3 region has the DNA TGCGCCAGCAGCGGGCCGACAGCAACCTCTGGAAACACCATATATTTT. Translation gives CASSGPTATSGNTIYF.

The chain recombines TRBV27 with TRBJ2-3; possible D gene TRBD2, 6 bases. This CDR3 has 12 residues. CDR1 and CDR2 (germline): MNHEY, SMNVEV (reference sequence). V lost 6 bases, J lost 5 bases, and 9 bases lay in between. This CDR3 reads CASRRAGDTQYF. The DNA for the CDR3 is TGTGCCAGCAGAAGAGCGGGAGATACGCAGTATTTT.

V gene TRBV6-2 or TRBV6-3 combines with J gene TRBJ1-2; 9 nucleotides agree with TRBD1. The ends lost 4 bases at V and 1 base at J; junction bases unmatched: 4. Germline V gene sequence: CDR1 MNHEY, CDR2 SVGEGT. CDR3 size: 15 residues. The CDR3 loop is CASSLNRGLNYGYTF. Written as DNA, the CDR3 is TGTGCCAGCAGTTTAAACAGGGGGCTTAACTATGGCTACACCTTC.

The CDR3 coding sequence is TGTGCCATCAGAGGACTAGCGGGTACTGAGCAGTTCTTC. It specifies CAIRGLAGTEQFF. The genes are TRBV10-3 and TRBJ2-1; 11 bases align to TRBD2. Germline V gene sequence: CDR1 ENHRY, CDR2 SYGVKD. CDR3 length equals 13 residues. J was trimmed by 9 bases and V by 6 bases; bases with no gene match: 4.

The chain joins TRBV10-1 to TRBJ2-3; TRBD2 is a possible D gene (7 bases). V was pared by 3 bases and J by 4 bases, with 11 bases between. Germline assignment: CDR1 WNHNN and CDR2 SYGVQD (reference sequence). The CDR3 is 14 amino acids. CDR3 bases: TGCGCCAGCAGTGATACGGGGGGCGCAGATACGCAGTATTTT. Encoded protein: CASSDTGGADTQYF.

The chain uses TRBV5-1 and TRBJ2-2; D is ambiguous. Germline V lookup: CDR1 SGHRS, CDR2 YFSETQ. Trimming removed 4 bases at V and 5 bases at J, with 12 bases between. This CDR3 spans 14 amino acids. CDR3 sequence reads: CASSTVGATGELFF. The CDR3 DNA follows: TGCGCCAGCAGCACCGTCGGAGCGACCGGGGAGCTGTTTTTT.

This chain links TRBV25-1 with TRBJ1-5, with unresolved D. The germline V gene encodes CDR1 MGHDK and CDR2 SYGVNS. The CDR3 consists of 14 residues. V lost 3 bases, J lost 2 bases, and 8 bases lay in between. CDR3 DNA sequence: TGTGCCAGCAGTGATGGTCAGGGCAATCAGCCCCAGCATTTT. Translating it yields CASSDGQGNQPQHF.

The chain combines TRBV6-6 with TRBJ1-1; no definite D call. This CDR3 region has 13 residues. Per the germline V gene, CDR1 is MNHNY and CDR2 is SVGAGI (reference sequence). V lost 0 bases and J 10 bases, leaving 12 bases between the germline ends. The CDR3 region has the DNA TGTGCCAGCAGTTACTCGAACGTCGGTGGAGCTTTCTTT. Translation: CASSYSNVGGAFF.